Following are 17 T cell receptor beta chains from one sample sequenced in a study of PD-1 blockade in classical Hodgkin lymphoma (dated by TCRdb to the early 2020s). Libraries were constructed by the immunoSEQ multiplex PCR assay. TCRdb re-hosts the immuneACCESS table, in-frame sequences only. Its copies lack some clones; in the studies checked, an unresolved V gene accounts for under half of them, and the cause for the rest is not known. The sample table lists over 60,000 clones, approximately 90% of them with a count of one. The biggest ten clones account for approximately 8% of the sample. The time point tag for this specimen amounts to: cycle 4 day 1 (C4D1), after 5 to 7 weeks of nivolumab. Every trial patient had relapsed after autologous stem cell transplantation, and cohorts A, B and C differed in prior brentuximab vedotin exposure. The material was peripheral blood mononuclear cells (PBMCs), obtained before the fourth cycle of nivolumab. Source of these receptors: a human donor with classical Hodgkin lymphoma.

The chain carries TRBV7-6 and TRBJ2-2; D possibly corresponds to TRBD2 (6 bases). Trimming removed 8 bases at V and 5 bases at J, with 9 bases between. This CDR3 has 12 residues. Germline V gene lookup returns CDR1 SGHVS and CDR2 FNYEAQ. CDR3 loop: CASALATGELFF. In DNA form, the CDR3 reads TGTGCCAGCGCGCTAGCGACCGGGGAGCTGTTTTTT. Drawing the rest from reference TRBV7-6 and TRBJ2-2, the complete variable domain is GAGVSQSPRYKVTKRGQDVALRCDPISGHVSLYWYRQALGQGPEFLTYFNYEAQQDKSGLPNDRFSAERPEGSISTLTIQRTEQRDSAMYRCASALATGELFFGEGSRLTVL.

The CDR3 sequence: CASSLGLETQYF. As DNA, the CDR3 is TGTGCCAGCAGCTTAGGACTAGAGACCCAGTACTTC. The chain couples TRBV7-9 to TRBJ2-5; D uncertain. The CDR3 contains 12 residues. V was clipped by 1 base and J by 4 bases, with 4 bases between them. Germline CDR1 SEHNR, CDR2 FQNEAQ (reference sequence).

CDR3 nucleotides: TGTGCCAGCAGCCTAAGCGGGAGGAGGGATACGCAGTATTTT. Its translation is CASSLSGRRDTQYF. The chain links TRBV7-3 to TRBJ2-3; 9 nucleotides align to TRBD2. This CDR3 spans 14 amino acids. Germline values: CDR1 SGHTA, CDR2 FQGTGA. J lost 6 bases, V lost 5 bases, and 6 bases had no gene match.

The chain links TRBV7-9 to TRBJ1-6; TRBD1 is a possible D gene (6 bases). Germline assignment: CDR1 SEHNR and CDR2 FQNEAQ (reference sequence). The germline V and J ends were trimmed by 3 bases and 11 bases, with 17 bases remaining between them. This CDR3 is built from 15 residues. The CDR3 DNA is TGTGCCAGCAGCTTTCAGATGCAGGGGAAGACACCCCTCCACTTT. Its protein is CASSFQMQGKTPLHF.

V is TRBV28 and J is TRBJ2-1; D gene unclear. Germline V gives CDR1 MDHEN, CDR2 SYDVKM. Trimming pared 7 bases from V and 0 bases from J, leaving 16 bases between. There are 16 residues in the CDR3. The CDR3 DNA reads TGTGCCAGCATGGTCGACTCCTCAACCTCCTACAATGAGCAGTTCTTC. Its translation is CASMVDSSTSYNEQFF.

This rearrangement joins TRBV7-9 to TRBJ2-5; D is perhaps TRBD1 or TRBD2 (5 bases each). The CDR3 consists of 15 residues. Germline loops: CDR1 SEHNR, CDR2 FQNEAQ (reference sequence). Trimming shortened V by 2 bases and J by 4 bases, and 14 bases separated the two germline ends. The CDR3 reads CASSLMTVLGETQYF. The CDR3 DNA reads TGTGCCAGCAGCTTAATGACAGTACTAGGAGAGACCCAGTACTTC.

The chain employs TRBV7-8 and TRBJ2-7, with 7 bases matching TRBD2. From germline, CDR1 is SGHVS and CDR2 FQNEAQ. The V and J ends lost 1 base and 4 bases, in that order; junction bases with no gene match: 7. The CDR3 length is 15 residues. The CDR3 DNA sequence: TGTGCCAGCAGCTTAGTGGGCGGGAGCTCGTACGAGCAGTACTTC. This translates into CASSLVGGSSYEQYF.

This rearrangement joins TRBV11-2 to TRBJ2-7, with D maybe TRBD2 (6 bases). V shed 5 bases and J shed 0 bases, with 14 bases lying between them. The CDR3 is 15 residues long. Germline V gene lookup returns CDR1 SGHAT and CDR2 FQNNGV. DNA for the CDR3: TGTGCCAGCAGCCAAATAGCGGAACACTCCTACGAGCAGTACTTC. It specifies CASSQIAEHSYEQYF.

This sequence joins TRBV21-1 and TRBJ2-2. TRBV21-1 is a known pseudogene. The CDR3 length is 15 residues. Here the CDR3 reads CASSKDKGSTGELFF. In DNA form, the CDR3 reads TGTGCCAGCAGCAAAGATAAGGGTTCGACCGGGGAGCTGTTTTTT.

A remark on this clone: At one end, the junction sequence differs from germline, possibly due to a read error. This chain connects TRBV7-7 to TRBJ2-5, with D unresolved. The CDR3 is 13 amino acids. Per germline, CDR1 SSHAT and CDR2 FNYEAQ (reference sequence). The CDR3 is CASSLALPETQYF. The CDR3 coding sequence is TGTGCTAGCAGCTTAGCTCTCCCCGAGACCCAGTACTTC.

This chain connects TRBV2 to TRBJ2-1; a possible D gene is TRBD1 (5 bases). Germline CDR1 and CDR2: SNHLY and FYNNEI. The CDR3 is 14 residues long. Between the trimmed V and J ends, which lost 6 bases and 4 bases, there was a span of 13 bases. CDR3 residues: CASRAQGKYNEQFF. CDR3 DNA: TGTGCCAGCAGGGCCCAGGGAAAATACAATGAGCAGTTCTTC. The full variable domain, completed using reference TRBV2 and TRBJ2-1, is EPEVTQTPSHQVTQMGQEVILRCVPISNHLYFYWYRQILGQKVEFLVSFYNNEISEKSEIFDDQFSVERPDGSNFTLKIRSTKLEDSAMYFCASRAQGKYNEQFFGPGTRLTVL.

The chain uses TRBV28 and TRBJ2-3, with D perhaps matching TRBD2 (5 bases). This CDR3 region has 13 residues. V lost 10 bases and J 1 base, leaving 12 bases between the germline ends. Germline CDR1 MDHEN, CDR2 SYDVKM. CDR3 sequence (DNA): TGTGCCACGCCGCTTAGCGGCACAGATACGCAGTATTTT. Protein sequence: CATPLSGTDTQYF.

This clone appeared a single time. The chain employs TRBV19 and TRBJ1-5, with unresolved D. Germline V gene sequence: CDR1 LNHDA, CDR2 SQIVND (reference sequence). The CDR3 length is 17 residues. The ends were cut back, 10 bases at V and 2 bases at J, with 24 bases in the middle. This CDR3 reads CATNDQGFLRGNQPQHF. CDR3 DNA sequence: TGTGCCACCAACGACCAAGGTTTCCTGCGGGGCAATCAGCCCCAGCATTTT.

V usage is TRBV27 and J usage is TRBJ2-3; D possibly uses TRBD1 or TRBD2 (5 bases each). V shed 5 bases and J shed 10 bases, with 19 bases lying between them. The CDR3 contains 14 residues. From germline, CDR1 is MNHEY and CDR2 SMNVEV (reference sequence). CDR3 nucleotides: TGTGCCAGCAGTCTGACTCCAGCATGGGACCCGCAGTATTTT. As protein: CASSLTPAWDPQYF.

The rearrangement uses TRBV27 and TRBJ1-1, with a weak D call TRBD1 (5 bases). CDR3 length: 14 residues. The V gene's germline CDR1 is MNHEY and CDR2 SMNVEV (reference sequence). Trimming stripped 2 bases from V and 1 base from J, with 8 bases between. The CDR3 loop is CASSLGGGNTEAFF. DNA of the CDR3: TGTGCCAGCAGTTTAGGGGGGGGGAACACTGAAGCTTTCTTT.

The DNA for the CDR3 is TGTGCCAGCAGTTTACTACGGGGTTCGGTAAAACTGTTTTTT. This codes for CASSLLRGSVKLFF. V usage is TRBV28 and J usage is TRBJ1-4; D remains unclear. V was clipped by 2 bases and J by 10 bases, with 14 bases between them. In germline, CDR1 is MDHEN, CDR2 SYDVKM. This CDR3 is built from 14 residues.

This rearrangement joins TRBV9 to TRBJ2-3; unclear D gene. The V gene's germline CDR1 is SGDLS and CDR2 YYNGEE. V was clipped by 0 bases and J by 2 bases, with 7 bases between them. CDR3 length: 14 amino acids. The CDR3 sequence: CASSVGFLTDTQYF. The CDR3 DNA reads as TGTGCCAGCAGCGTAGGCTTTCTCACAGATACGCAGTATTTT. Together with reference TRBV9 and TRBJ2-3, the CDR3 gives the full variable domain: DSGVTQTPKHLITATGQRVTLRCSPRSGDLSVYWYQQSLDQGLQFLIQYYNGEERAKGNILERFSAQQFPDLHSELNLSSLELGDSALYFCASSVGFLTDTQYFGPGTRLTVL.